One sample yielded the 21 T cell receptor beta chains listed below, sequenced in a study of cytomegalovirus exposure and HLA in healthy donors. Primers for the PCR totalled 60 Vbeta and 13 Jbeta. Assay used: immunoSEQ multiplex PCR; TCRdb lists only in-frame clones, some missing. Among more than 150,000 clones listed, 70% to 90% were seen once. Sequencing was carried out using PBMCs. The source of these receptors is a woman in her 30s in good health and CMV-seronegative.

The chain links TRBV27 to TRBJ2-3; D is unresolved. Germline assignment: CDR1 MNHEY and CDR2 SMNVEV (reference sequence). Trimming pared 3 bases from V and 6 bases from J, leaving 10 bases between. The CDR3 spans 13 residues. CDR3 amino acids: CASSLFDSDTQYF. The CDR3, as DNA: TGTGCCAGCAGTTTGTTTGACTCGGATACGCAGTATTTT.

DNA for the CDR3: TGTGCCAGTAGTAGACAGGGGGCAGGCAATCAGCCCCAGCATTTT. This gives the protein CASSRQGAGNQPQHF. This chain connects TRBV19 to TRBJ1-5; TRBD1 aligns across 10 bases. CDR1 LNHDA and CDR2 SQIVND come from the germline V gene (reference sequence). CDR3 size: 15 residues. Unmatched junction bases numbered 2, after V lost 4 bases and J lost 2 bases.

The chain carries TRBV5-1 and TRBJ2-3, with D possibly TRBD2 on 5 matching bases. The CDR3 loop spans 15 amino acids. Germline V gene lookup returns CDR1 SGHRS and CDR2 YFSETQ. Trimming removed 3 bases from V and 5 bases from J, with 16 bases in between. The CDR3 DNA reads as TGCGCCAGCAGCTCCCTTGGGTCGAGGGTAGATACGCAGTATTTT. It encodes CASSSLGSRVDTQYF.

V is TRBV28 and J is TRBJ2-7, with 7 bases aligning to TRBD2. Losses at the gene ends were 7 bases for V and 4 bases for J; bases not matched to a gene: 13. CDR1 and CDR2 (germline): MDHEN, SYDVKM. CDR3 length: 15 amino acids. CDR3 in amino acids: CASTPSASGFYEQYF. CDR3 coding DNA: TGTGCCAGCACCCCCTCGGCTAGCGGATTTTACGAGCAGTACTTC.

On this clone itself: Sequence at one end of the junction differs from germline and may be a read error. The rearrangement joins TRBV2 to TRBJ1-3; D is perhaps TRBD1 (5 bases). This CDR3 is built from 15 residues. Per the germline V gene, CDR1 is SNHLY and CDR2 is FYNNEI. The CDR3 DNA reads TGTGCCAGCAATGAACAGGCCCACTCTGGAAACACCATATATTTT. Protein: CASNEQAHSGNTIYF.

This chain links TRBV9 with TRBJ2-7; 9 bases align to TRBD1. The CDR3 spans 16 residues. From germline, CDR1 is SGDLS and CDR2 YYNGEE. J was trimmed by 5 bases and V by 3 bases; bases with no gene match: 12. The DNA for the CDR3 is TGTGCCAGCAGCGCACTACCGGGACAGGGTTCCCACGAGCAGTACTTC. This sequence encodes CASSALPGQGSHEQYF.

The chain carries TRBV9 and TRBJ1-1, with 9 bases lining up with TRBD1. Germline V gene sequence: CDR1 SGDLS, CDR2 YYNGEE. The CDR3 sequence is 14 residues long. With 0 bases clipped from V and 6 bases from J, the junction kept 3 bases outside the gene matches. CDR3 protein: CASSVVGTGSEAFF. The CDR3 DNA reads as TGTGCCAGCAGCGTAGTAGGGACAGGGTCTGAAGCTTTCTTT.

The chain employs TRBV2 and TRBJ2-7; D gene ambiguous. Germline V lookup: CDR1 SNHLY, CDR2 FYNNEI. This CDR3 contains 13 residues. The V end lost 3 bases, the J end lost 12 bases, and 18 bases lay between the germline ends. CDR3 coding DNA: TGTGCCAGCAGTGAGTCCTCCTTGGCAAAGATGTACTTC. Protein sequence: CASSESSLAKMYF.

This clone turned up a few times. This chain connects TRBV6-5 to TRBJ1-6, with unresolved D. Germline V gene lookup returns CDR1 MNHEY and CDR2 SVGAGI. Trimming took 6 bases from V and 7 from J, leaving 16 bases between them. The CDR3 runs 15 residues. The CDR3 spells CASRKGGSRNSPLHF. The CDR3 DNA is TGTGCCAGCAGAAAGGGAGGGTCCCGCAATTCACCCCTCCACTTT.

The V and J genes are TRBV27 and TRBJ2-1; weak D call: TRBD1 (5 bases). The germline CDR1 and CDR2 sequences are MNHEY and SMNVEV (reference sequence). The V and J ends lost 1 base and 8 bases respectively, with 21 bases between them. This CDR3 is 17 amino acids long. CDR3 bases: TGTGCCAGCAGTTTATGGTTTCTCGGGCCTCAGGGCTATGAGCAGTTCTTC. Translated, it gives CASSLWFLGPQGYEQFF.

The genes are TRBV9 and TRBJ1-1, with D tentatively TRBD1 (6 bases). With 4 bases removed from V and 2 bases from J, the gap between germline ends came to 15 bases. CDR1 is SGDLS, CDR2 YYNGEE, per germline. CDR3 length equals 15 residues. CDR3 protein: CASSPIQGINTEAFF. DNA of the CDR3: TGTGCCAGCAGCCCCATACAGGGCATAAACACTGAAGCTTTCTTT. The whole variable domain, filled in from reference TRBV9 and TRBJ1-1, reads DSGVTQTPKHLITATGQRVTLRCSPRSGDLSVYWYQQSLDQGLQFLIQYYNGEERAKGNILERFSAQQFPDLHSELNLSSLELGDSALYFCASSPIQGINTEAFFGQGTRLTVV.

This clone turned up a few times. The CDR3 spells CASSYRQGYNEQFF. CDR3 DNA sequence: TGTGCCAGCAGCTATCGACAGGGGTACAATGAGCAGTTCTTC. The chain combines TRBV6-5 with TRBJ2-1; TRBD1 matches 8 bases. CDR1 is MNHEY and CDR2 is SVGAGI in the germline V gene. The CDR3 has 14 amino acids. V was clipped by 6 bases and J by 4 bases; unmatched bases: 5.

V and J are TRBV19 and TRBJ2-1, with D maybe TRBD2 (6 bases). The CDR3 runs to 16 residues. From germline, CDR1 is LNHDA and CDR2 SQIVND (reference sequence). V gave up 7 bases and J gave up 0 bases, with 16 bases separating them. In DNA form, the CDR3 reads TGTGCCAGTACTAAGGGAGGTCCCCTCTCCTACAATGAGCAGTTCTTC. Protein: CASTKGGPLSYNEQFF. The whole variable domain, filled in from reference TRBV19 and TRBJ2-1, reads DGGITQSPKYLFRKEGQNVTLSCEQNLNHDAMYWYRQDPGQGLRLIYYSQIVNDFQKGDIAEGYSVSREKKESFPLTVTSAQKNPTAFYLCASTKGGPLSYNEQFFGPGTRLTVL.

This chain links TRBV28 with TRBJ1-2; unclear D gene. In germline, CDR1 is MDHEN, CDR2 SYDVKM. This CDR3 spans 13 amino acids. The germline V and J ends were trimmed by 6 bases and 3 bases, with 11 bases remaining between them. The CDR3 bases are TGTGCCAGCAGGGAAGACCGGGACTATGGCTACACCTTC. It specifies CASREDRDYGYTF.

The rearrangement links TRBV7-2 to TRBJ1-5, with D maybe TRBD1 (5 bases). V was shortened by 6 bases and J by 0 bases, with 12 bases between the two germline ends. The CDR3 spans 15 residues. The germline V gene encodes CDR1 SGHTA and CDR2 FQGNSA. Here the CDR3 DNA reads TGTGCCAGCAGTCAGGGTACGGGTAGCAATCAGCCCCAGCATTTT. Translation gives CASSQGTGSNQPQHF. The whole variable domain, remainder taken from reference TRBV7-2 and TRBJ1-5, is GAGVSQSPSNKVTEKGKDVELRCDPISGHTALYWYRQSLGQGLEFLIYFQGNSAPDKSGLPSDRFSAERTGGSVSTLTIQRTQQEDSAVYLCASSQGTGSNQPQHFGDGTRLSIL.

The chain links TRBV18 to TRBJ2-2; 10 bases match TRBD1. Trimming took 5 bases from V and 5 from J; bases not matched to a gene: 8. Germline V gene sequence: CDR1 KGHSH, CDR2 LQKENI. The CDR3 is 16 residues long. The CDR3 region is CASSIRTGGGTGELFF. Written as DNA, the CDR3 is TGTGCCAGCTCAATACGGACAGGGGGAGGAACCGGGGAGCTGTTTTTT.

The rearrangement links TRBV5-1 to TRBJ1-5; D gene uncertain. The V and J ends lost 9 bases and 7 bases respectively, with 14 bases between them. CDR1 SGHRS and CDR2 YFSETQ come from the germline V gene. The CDR3 sequence is 12 residues long. The CDR3 sequence: CANLAIRQPQHF. DNA of the CDR3: TGCGCCAACCTTGCGATTAGACAGCCCCAGCATTTT.

V gene TRBV4-1 combines with J gene TRBJ1-5, with D possibly being TRBD1 (5 bases). The CDR3 is 16 amino acids. Deletions cut 0 bases from V and 2 bases from J, with 11 bases between. CDR1 is MGHRA, CDR2 YSYEKL, per germline. Here the CDR3 reads CASSQDGGLGNQPQHF. CDR3 in DNA: TGCGCCAGCAGCCAAGATGGGGGACTGGGCAATCAGCCCCAGCATTTT.

CDR3 in DNA: TGCAGCGTCGACGGTGTTACAGGGAGCTCCTACGAGCAGTACTTC. Translating gives CSVDGVTGSSYEQYF. V and J are TRBV29-1 and TRBJ2-7, with D perhaps TRBD1 (6 bases). The V end was cut by 6 bases, the J end by 0 bases, with 18 bases between. Germline lookup yields CDR1 SQVTM and CDR2 ANQGSEA. The CDR3 sequence is 15 residues long.

The chain has TRBV27 and TRBJ1-5; 7 bases are a match to TRBD1. CDR3 size: 13 residues. Trimming at V came to 5 bases and at J to 7 bases, leaving 5 bases not matched to a gene. Germline V CDR1 and CDR2: MNHEY, SMNVEV (reference sequence). CDR3 sequence (DNA): TGTGCCAGCAGTCCAAAACAGGGGCAGCCCCAGCATTTT. Amino acids: CASSPKQGQPQHF.

The chain is built from TRBV19 and TRBJ2-2; D may be TRBD2 (5 bases). Trimming pared 9 bases from V and 4 bases from J, leaving 18 bases between. The V gene's germline CDR1 is LNHDA and CDR2 SQIVND (reference sequence). The CDR3 sequence is 15 residues long. This CDR3 reads CASLSPGRVTGELFF. Written as DNA, the CDR3 is TGTGCCAGCCTTTCTCCTGGGCGGGTCACCGGGGAGCTGTTTTTT.